Presented here are 24 T cell receptor beta chains from one specimen sequenced in a study of blood T cell repertoires in COVID-19. The repertoire was sequenced with immunoSEQ multiplex PCR; TCRdb's copy has only in-frame clones and lacks some. Of around 330,000 clones listed, 88% were seen once; the top ten hold 3% to 4%. The sample comprised peripheral blood. These receptors all stem from a woman aged 50 to 60 with active or convalescent COVID-19.

This sequence joins TRBV9 and TRBJ1-1; 7 nucleotides match TRBD1. The junction had 7 bases not matched to a gene; V was cut back by 6 bases and J by 5 bases. This CDR3 spans 13 amino acids. The germline CDR1 and CDR2 sequences are SGDLS and YYNGEE. The CDR3 spells CASNRQGMTEAFF. Here the CDR3 DNA reads TGTGCCAGCAACCGACAGGGAATGACTGAAGCTTTCTTT.

The chain carries TRBV6-4 and TRBJ2-1; no reliable D call. The germline V and J ends were trimmed by 7 bases and 3 bases, with 16 bases remaining between them. This CDR3 is built from 15 residues. Per germline, CDR1 MRHNA and CDR2 SNTAGT. The CDR3: CASNPEVALYNEQFF. The CDR3 DNA sequence: TGTGCCAGCAACCCAGAGGTTGCCCTCTACAATGAGCAGTTCTTC.

The chain is built from TRBV7-9 and TRBJ1-1, with TRBD1 matching over 9 bases. The V and J ends lost 6 bases and 4 bases, in that order; junction bases with no gene match: 9. Germline V gene data show CDR1 as SEHNR and CDR2 as FQNEAQ (reference sequence). The length of the CDR3 is 15 residues. In DNA, the CDR3 is TGTGCCAGCAGTATAACAGGGGGCTCTATCACTGAAGCTTTCTTT. Its translation: CASSITGGSITEAFF.

This chain's CDR3 is CASTPGLAGQYASYEQYF. DNA for the CDR3: TGTGCCAGCACCCCTGGACTAGCGGGCCAATACGCCTCCTACGAGCAGTACTTC. The V and J genes are TRBV28 and TRBJ2-7, with 11 bases identical to TRBD2. J was trimmed by 0 bases and V by 7 bases; bases with no gene match: 14. This CDR3 region has 18 residues. Per the germline V gene, CDR1 is MDHEN and CDR2 is SYDVKM.

The chain has TRBV28 and TRBJ1-5; D unresolved. CDR1 MDHEN and CDR2 SYDVKM come from the germline V gene. The CDR3 has 13 amino acids. Trimming took off 4 bases at V and 5 bases at J, with 9 bases between the two ends. The CDR3 reads CASSSYQDQPQHF. CDR3 in DNA: TGTGCCAGCAGTTCTTACCAGGATCAGCCCCAGCATTTT. Full variable domain (remainder filled in from reference TRBV28 and TRBJ1-5): DVKVTQSSRYLVKRTGEKVFLECVQDMDHENMFWYRQDPGLGLRLIYFSYDVKMKEKGDIPEGYSVSREKKERFSLILESASTNQTSMYLCASSSYQDQPQHFGDGTRLSIL.

The chain links TRBV5-4 to TRBJ2-7; no clear D. Trimming pared 0 bases from V and 0 bases from J, leaving 7 bases between. The CDR3 is 14 residues long. Germline lookup yields CDR1 SGHNT and CDR2 YYREEE (reference sequence). CDR3 in amino acids: CASSLEVSSYEQYF. DNA of the CDR3: TGTGCCAGCAGCTTGGAAGTCAGCTCCTACGAGCAGTACTTC. Full variable domain (missing parts from reference TRBV5-4 and TRBJ2-7): ETGVTQSPTHLIKTRGQQVTLRCSSQSGHNTVSWYQQALGQGPQFIFQYYREEENGRGNFPPRFSGLQFPNYSSELNVNALELDDSALYLCASSLEVSSYEQYFGPGTRLTVT.

The chain has TRBV4-3 and TRBJ2-7; the match to TRBD1 covers 7 bases. Germline V CDR1 and CDR2: LGHNA, YSLEER. CDR3 length: 16 residues. V lost 0 bases and J lost 3; bases outside the gene matches: 8. As DNA, the CDR3 is TGCGCCAGCAGCCAAGATCCGGCAGGGGGAATCTACGAGCAGTACTTC. Encoded protein: CASSQDPAGGIYEQYF.

This sequence joins TRBV6-2 or TRBV6-3 and TRBJ1-1, with unresolved D. CDR3 length: 16 amino acids. Trimming took off 0 bases at V and 5 bases at J, with 16 bases between the two ends. Germline V gene lookup returns CDR1 MNHEY and CDR2 SVGEGT. The CDR3 DNA reads TGTGCCAGCAGTTACTCGATTTCGGGGAGGGTTACTGAAGCTTTCTTT. Its translation is CASSYSISGRVTEAFF.

Here the CDR3 DNA reads TGTGCCAGCAGCCTGGGCATCCCTACAGGGACGGCTAATGAAAAACTGTTTTTT. It specifies CASSLGIPTGTANEKLFF. The rearrangement uses TRBV11-2 and TRBJ1-4, with D maybe TRBD1 (6 bases). Germline CDR1 SGHAT, CDR2 FQNNGV. The CDR3 totals 18 residues. The ends were cut back, 5 bases at V and 3 bases at J, with 22 bases in the middle.

The chain uses TRBV24-1 and TRBJ2-5; 12 nucleotides align to TRBD2. CDR1 and CDR2 from the germline V gene are KGHDR and SFDVKD. With V trimmed by 3 bases and J by 3 bases, 4 bases remained unmatched. The CDR3 is 16 amino acids. CDR3 DNA sequence: TGTGCCACCAGTGATATCCTAGCGGGAGGGAAAGAGACCCAGTACTTC. Its translation is CATSDILAGGKETQYF.

The chain carries TRBV5-1 and TRBJ2-3, with a weak D call TRBD1 (6 bases). Trimming removed 4 bases from V and 1 base from J, with 13 bases in between. The germline CDR1 and CDR2 sequences are SGHRS and YFSETQ. This CDR3 region has 15 residues. CDR3 region: CASSPQGDRTDTQYF. The CDR3 DNA follows: TGCGCCAGCAGCCCACAGGGAGATCGCACAGATACGCAGTATTTT.

V is TRBV6-6 and J is TRBJ1-3; possibly TRBD1 for D (5 bases). This CDR3 is built from 14 residues. The V end was cut by 8 bases, the J end by 0 bases, with 11 bases between. Looked up from germline, CDR1 is MNHNY and CDR2 is SVGAGI (reference sequence). CDR3 in DNA: TGTGCCAGCGCGACAGAATACTCTGGAAACACCATATATTTT. Protein sequence: CASATEYSGNTIYF.

The chain has TRBV9 and TRBJ1-3; D remains ambiguous. Trimming pared 0 bases from V and 2 bases from J, leaving 15 bases between. This CDR3 has 17 amino acids. From germline, CDR1 is SGDLS and CDR2 YYNGEE. CDR3 loop: CASSVVGGSSAGNTIYF. The CDR3 region has the DNA TGTGCCAGCAGCGTAGTAGGAGGGTCTTCTGCTGGAAACACCATATATTTT.

This chain links TRBV30 with TRBJ2-2; 9 bases map to TRBD1. Per the germline V gene, CDR1 is GTSNPN and CDR2 is SVGIG (reference sequence). The junction had 6 bases not matched to a gene; V was cut back by 5 bases and J by 5 bases. This CDR3 is 14 amino acids long. CDR3 coding DNA: TGTGCCTGGTGTAGGACAGGGGATACCGGGGAGCTGTTTTTT. Its translation is CAWCRTGDTGELFF.

Comments on this clone: At the DNA level, this CDR3 is encoded by other sequences in the same sample as well. This chain uses TRBV7-2 with TRBJ2-1; 14 bases fit TRBD2. The ends lost 5 bases at V and 7 bases at J; junction bases unmatched: 4. CDR1 and CDR2 (germline): SGHTA, FQGNSA. The CDR3 runs 15 residues. As DNA, the CDR3 is TGTGCCAGCAGCCTCGGACTAGCGGGGGGAAATGAGCAGTTCTTC. This gives the protein CASSLGLAGGNEQFF.

The CDR3 reads CATSRGPTGATQPQHF. The CDR3 coding sequence is TGTGCCACCAGCAGAGGCCCTACAGGGGCGACTCAGCCCCAGCATTTT. The rearrangement uses TRBV15 and TRBJ1-5; 7 positions agree with TRBD1. V was pared by 1 base and J by 6 bases, with 9 bases of the junction left unmatched. Germline loops: CDR1 LNHNV, CDR2 YYDKDF (reference sequence). There are 16 residues in the CDR3.

V gene TRBV3-1 (or the pseudogene TRBV3-2) combines with J gene TRBJ2-7, with D tentatively TRBD2 (5 bases). V was cut by 1 base and J by 0 bases, with 13 bases left in between. The V gene's germline CDR1 is LGHDT and CDR2 YNNKEL (reference sequence). CDR3 length: 16 amino acids. The chain's CDR3 is CASSQGGRTSSYEQYF. DNA for the CDR3: TGTGCCAGCAGCCAAGGAGGGCGGACGAGCTCCTACGAGCAGTACTTC.

This clone was counted once. V usage is TRBV28 and J usage is TRBJ1-1, with a possible D match to TRBD1 (5 bases). CDR3 size: 13 residues. CDR1 is MDHEN, CDR2 SYDVKM, per germline. Trimming cost V 5 bases and J 0 bases, with 7 bases left between them. CDR3 loop: CASSRTMNTEAFF. The CDR3 DNA is TGTGCCAGCAGTAGGACAATGAACACTGAAGCTTTCTTT.

The CDR3 nucleotides are TGTGCCAGCAGTTTATCCTCCCTAGACAGGGAAGGTGGCTACACCTTC. This codes for CASSLSSLDREGGYTF. The chain uses TRBV28 and TRBJ1-2; 7 bases fit TRBD1. Germline V gene sequence: CDR1 MDHEN, CDR2 SYDVKM. Trimming removed 1 base from V and 7 bases from J; junction bases left unmatched: 12. This CDR3 comprises 16 residues.

The chain links TRBV28 to TRBJ1-3; TRBD1 agrees at 9 bases. The CDR3 length is 15 residues. V was clipped by 3 bases and J by 2 bases; unmatched bases: 2. The germline CDR1 and CDR2 sequences are MDHEN and SYDVKM. The CDR3: CASSLYRGPGNTIYF. The CDR3 DNA sequence: TGTGCCAGCAGTTTGTACAGGGGGCCTGGAAACACCATATATTTT.

The chain links TRBV5-1 to TRBJ1-5; D call uncertain. Between the trimmed V and J ends, which lost 1 base and 2 bases, there was a span of 13 bases. The germline V gene encodes CDR1 SGHRS and CDR2 YFSETQ. This CDR3 spans 16 amino acids. The CDR3 nucleotides read TGCGCCAGCAGCTTGAATGGCCAAGGAGGCAATCAGCCCCAGCATTTT. This sequence encodes CASSLNGQGGNQPQHF. Full variable domain (remainder filled in from reference TRBV5-1 and TRBJ1-5): KAGVTQTPRYLIKTRGQQVTLSCSPISGHRSVSWYQQTPGQGLQFLFEYFSETQRNKGNFPGRFSGRQFSNSRSEMNVSTLELGDSALYLCASSLNGQGGNQPQHFGDGTRLSIL.

This chain links TRBV18 with TRBJ2-3; TRBD1 might be the D (5 bases). V was clipped by 3 bases and J by 6 bases, with 13 bases between them. Germline CDR1 is KGHSH and CDR2 is LQKENI. This CDR3 has 14 amino acids. The CDR3 loop is CASSPSRVTDTQYF. The CDR3 nucleotides read TGTGCCAGCTCACCGAGCAGGGTAACTGATACGCAGTATTTT.

This clone has a single count. The chain employs TRBV6-2 or TRBV6-3 and TRBJ2-3; 13 bases agree with TRBD2. The CDR3 spans 18 residues. Unmatched junction bases numbered 6, after V lost 3 bases and J lost 0 bases. Looked up from germline, CDR1 is MNHEY and CDR2 is SVGEGT. The CDR3 region has the DNA TGTGCCAGCAGTTATATACTAGCGGGGGGGAAAAGCACAGATACGCAGTATTTT. It specifies CASSYILAGGKSTDTQYF.

This chain connects TRBV29-1 to TRBJ2-1, with 13 bases fitting TRBD2. The germline V gene has CDR1 SQVTM and CDR2 ANQGSEA. After removal of 6 bases from V and 10 bases from J, the junction contained 3 bases not matched to a gene. The CDR3 runs to 12 residues. The DNA for the CDR3 is TGCAGCGTAAAACTAGCGGGGGGGGAGCAGTTCTTC. It is translated as CSVKLAGGEQFF.